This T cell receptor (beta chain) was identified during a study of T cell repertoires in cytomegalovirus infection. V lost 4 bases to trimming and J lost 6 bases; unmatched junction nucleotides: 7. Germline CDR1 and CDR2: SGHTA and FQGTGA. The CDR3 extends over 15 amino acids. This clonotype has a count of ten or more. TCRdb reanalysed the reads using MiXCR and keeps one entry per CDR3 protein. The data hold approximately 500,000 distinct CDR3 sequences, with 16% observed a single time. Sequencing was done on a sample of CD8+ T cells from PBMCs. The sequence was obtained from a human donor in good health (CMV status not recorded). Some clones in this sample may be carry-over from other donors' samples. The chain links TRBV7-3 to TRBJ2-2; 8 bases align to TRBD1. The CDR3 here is CASSSNTGGPGELFF. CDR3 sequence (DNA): TGTGCCAGCAGCTCTAACACAGGGGGACCCGGGGAGCTGTTTTTT.